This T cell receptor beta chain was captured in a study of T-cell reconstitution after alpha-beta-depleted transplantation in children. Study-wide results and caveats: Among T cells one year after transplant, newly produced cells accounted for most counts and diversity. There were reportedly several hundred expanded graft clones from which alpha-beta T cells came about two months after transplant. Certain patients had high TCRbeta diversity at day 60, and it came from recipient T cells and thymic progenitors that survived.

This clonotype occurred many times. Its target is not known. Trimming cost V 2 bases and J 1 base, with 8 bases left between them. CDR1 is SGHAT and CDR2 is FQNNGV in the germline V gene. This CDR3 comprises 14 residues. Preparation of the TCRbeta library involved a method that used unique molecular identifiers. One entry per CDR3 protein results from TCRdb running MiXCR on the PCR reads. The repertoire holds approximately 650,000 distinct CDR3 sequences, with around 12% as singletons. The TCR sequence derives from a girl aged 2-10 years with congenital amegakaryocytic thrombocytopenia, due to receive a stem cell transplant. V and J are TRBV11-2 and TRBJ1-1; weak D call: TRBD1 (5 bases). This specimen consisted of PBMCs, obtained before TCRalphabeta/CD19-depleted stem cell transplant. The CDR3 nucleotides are TGTGCCAGCAGCTTATGGGGCGGGAACACTGAAGCTTTCTTT. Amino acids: CASSLWGGNTEAFF.